The source of this T cell receptor beta chain is a study of blood T cell repertoires in COVID-19. Study-level background: There were acute and convalescent COVID-19 samples, and they came from the United States, Italy and Spain.

In the authors' workflow: Amplified reference gene primers provided the basis for estimating nucleated cell counts. Sequenced by immunoSEQ multiplex PCR; TCRdb stores in-frame clones only, minus some. V and J calls and clone size are those listed in that table; D and trimming were worked out from the DNA. The data contain about 14,000 clones, about three quarters of them seen just once; the ten biggest clones take up over 9.5%. This CDR3 spans 11 amino acids. Trimming removed 3 bases from V and 9 bases from J, with 9 bases in between. Looked up from germline, CDR1 is GTSNPN and CDR2 is SVGIG (reference sequence).

The material sequenced was peripheral blood. The receptor was derived from a man between 65 and 85 years old with acute or convalescent COVID-19. This chain joins TRBV30 and TRBJ1-5; D gene unclear. The CDR3 loop reads CAWSLSGPQHF. In DNA, the CDR3 is TGTGCCTGGAGCCTCTCAGGGCCCCAGCATTTT.